This T cell receptor (beta chain) was identified during a study of molecular identifiers for immune sequencing clone quantification. About the research overall: RNA, taken in replicates from 20,000 or 100,000 naive CD8 cells, was split five ways, with four sequenced.

This clonotype was observed many times. Its antigen is currently unknown. Study outcomes and limitations: Clones with over 20 RNA copies captured over 97% of effector molecules but under 1% of naive ones.

Per germline, CDR1 GTSNPN and CDR2 SVGIG (reference sequence). The CDR3 is made up of 12 amino acids. V shed 3 bases and J shed 3 bases, with 9 bases lying between them. Bulk TCR library preparation followed previously described methods with listed TCR primers. TCRdb redid the calling of the PCR reads with MiXCR, one entry per CDR3 protein. The profile shows roughly 320,000 distinct CDR3 sequences, roughly 24% of them singletons. Isolation of naive CD8 T cells was achieved by sorting on a CD8+CD4-CCR7+CD45RA+ phenotype. J is TRBJ2-7 and V is TRBV30; D uncertain. Specimen: naive CD8+ T cells from blood, with Jurkat cell RNA spiked in. As for subset: FACS-sorted CD8+CD4-CCR7+CD45RA+ naive T cells. The TCR comes from a human donor in good health. Some libraries in this study had Jurkat cell RNA spiked in. The CDR3 DNA reads as TGTGCCTGGAGACCTGCAGGCTACGAGCAGTACTTC. This sequence encodes CAWRPAGYEQYF.